This record covers a single T cell receptor (beta chain). Its antigen is currently unknown. The data stem from a study of T cell responses to AZD1222 COVID-19 vaccine. General observations from the study: Scientists sampled the repertoires only once the peak T cell response had passed. Clonal diversity may have been underestimated, and the donors were mostly white British, with more females than males. Two doses of AZD1222 preceded a rise in Spike-specific TCR breadth and depth.

Method: immunoSEQ multiplex PCR; TCRdb's copy keeps in-frame clones and lacks some. The sample lists 79,000 or so clones, roughly 90% seen once, with approximately 5.3% in the top ten. The sample was peripheral blood, taken 28 days after the second AZD1222 dose. The TCR was taken from an adult who received the AZD1222 COVID-19 vaccine.

The CDR3 DNA follows: TGTGCCAGCAGTCGGGGGGTCGGATCCTACGAGCAGTACGTC. The encoded protein is CASSRGVGSYEQYV. V is TRBV3-1 (or the pseudogene TRBV3-2) and J is TRBJ2-7; 7 bases fit TRBD2. Losses at the gene ends were 6 bases for V and 1 base for J; bases not matched to a gene: 6. Germline lookup yields CDR1 LGHDT and CDR2 YNNKEL (reference sequence). The CDR3 spans 14 residues.